By sample fraction, the clone carrying this TCR delta chain is medium-sized. The data were obtained in a study of gamma-delta T cells after stem cell transplantation. TCRdb used CATT to re-call clones from the RT-PCR reads. The sample lists some 2,500 delta-chain clones, around 19% seen once, with around 7.3% in the top ten. The CDR3 contains 17 residues. V dropped 2 bases and J dropped 0; count of bases not matched to a gene: 1. Germline CDR1 is GEAIGNYY and CDR2 is EKD. The V call is TRDV2, the J call TRDJ3; 9 bases agree with TRDD3. The clonotype was recovered from a human donor. It is not recorded whose cells these are; they may come from a transplant donor. What was sequenced was gamma-delta T cells. The CDR3: CACDILGDSWDTRQMFF. The CDR3 DNA is TGTGCCTGTGACATACTGGGGGACTCCTGGGACACCCGACAGATGTTTTTC.